This section outlines one TCR beta chain sequence together with its context. V dropped 4 bases and J dropped 14; count of bases not matched to a gene: 16. Germline V gene sequence: CDR1 LNHNV, CDR2 YYDKDF (reference sequence). This CDR3 is 16 amino acids long. TCRdb's table, derived via immunoSEQ multiplex PCR, lists solely in-frame clones and lacks some. The sample has around 95,000 clones, around 90% seen once. This record comes from a study of T cell changes during pregnancy in multiple sclerosis. The clonotype was recovered from a female donor in good health, enrolled as a control in a pregnancy study. The chain combines TRBV15 with TRBJ2-1; TRBD2 matches 11 bases. The sample here was peripheral blood, taken after pregnancy. The CDR3 reads CATSTYSGASGGREFF. The DNA of the CDR3 is TGTGCCACCAGCACATACTCGGGGGCTAGCGGGGGGCGGGAGTTCTTC.